This record covers a single TCR beta chain. Its antigen is unidentified. The record originates from a study of cytomegalovirus exposure and HLA in healthy donors. Study-level information: The 110 or so validation repertoires used a platform that matched the one used for the 550 to 800 first-cohort repertoires, as a later analysis reported. Broader study findings: According to a later analysis, TCR clusters from the first cohort tended to co-occur in the 100 to 150 validation repertoires. Among TCR beta chains, those listed as cytomegalovirus-associated numbered roughly 150.

Trimming took off 4 bases at V and 2 bases at J, with 9 bases between the two ends. CDR3 length: 13 amino acids. CDR1 is MNHEY and CDR2 is SVGAGI in the germline V gene. Some clones are missing from TCRdb's copy, which holds only in-frame ones; the method was immunoSEQ multiplex PCR. The sample contains about 130,000 clones, 88% of which appear only once. The chain joins TRBV6-5 to TRBJ2-7; D may be TRBD1 (5 bases). Source material: PBMCs. The sequence was collected from a man younger than 45 in good health and CMV-seronegative. As DNA, the CDR3 is TGTGCCAGCAGTTGGGGCAGAACCTACGAGCAGTACTTC. This gives the protein CASSWGRTYEQYF.